The 32 T cell receptor beta chains in this list originate from one sample, sequenced in a study of blood T cells in healthy people across ages. A sample-barcoded 5' primer and a J-beta primer mix were used in a second PCR of about 6 to 11 cycles. TCRdb used MiXCR to reprocess the 5' RACE reads, holding one entry per CDR3 protein. Seen here are roughly 1.4 million distinct CDR3 sequences, around 55% observed once, and the top ten hold roughly 7%. Sequencing was performed on blood. The receptors were sampled from a man between 18 and 35 years old in good health.

In its sample, this clonotype was seen once. The chain uses TRBV7-9 and TRBJ2-6; the match to TRBD1 covers 11 bases. The CDR3 is 18 amino acids. Trimming took 6 bases from V and 3 from J; bases not matched to a gene: 10. Germline V gene sequence: CDR1 SEHNR, CDR2 FQNEAQ (reference sequence). The DNA of the CDR3 is TGTGCCAGCAGTGCGATTGGACAGGGGGCTATTGGGGCCAACGTCCTGACTTTC. Amino acids: CASSAIGQGAIGANVLTF.

The chain combines TRBV20-1 with TRBJ2-7; 9 bases are a match to TRBD1. V lost 1 base to trimming and J lost 4 bases; unmatched junction nucleotides: 8. CDR1 and CDR2 from the germline V gene are DFQATT and SNEGSKA (reference sequence). This CDR3 has 15 amino acids. The CDR3: CSARGRSQGAYEQYF. The CDR3 region has the DNA TGCAGTGCTAGAGGTCGCTCACAGGGGGCATACGAGCAGTACTTC.

This sequence joins TRBV4-1 and TRBJ2-7; possible D gene TRBD2, 6 bases. V lost 4 bases to trimming and J lost 3 bases, with 13 bases between them. The CDR3 runs 14 residues. Germline V gives CDR1 MGHRA, CDR2 YSYEKL. CDR3 DNA sequence: TGCGCCAGCAGCCCCGAGGGAGGAGGCTACGAGCAGTACTTC. It yields the protein CASSPEGGGYEQYF.

The V gene is TRBV20-1, the J gene TRBJ2-7; TRBD1 aligns across 8 bases. V was pared by 7 bases and J by 5 bases, with 13 bases of the junction left unmatched. The CDR3 consists of 14 residues. Germline assignment: CDR1 DFQATT and CDR2 SNEGSKA (reference sequence). The CDR3 sequence: CSVRVGQGSDEQYF. The CDR3 DNA reads as TGCAGTGTCAGGGTAGGACAGGGTTCCGACGAGCAGTACTTC.

The chain joins TRBV10-3 to TRBJ1-1, with D maybe TRBD1 (6 bases). Trimming took 4 bases from V and 4 from J, leaving 16 bases between them. Looked up from germline, CDR1 is ENHRY and CDR2 is SYGVKD. The CDR3 spans 15 residues. CDR3 amino acids: CAISGQELDGTEAFF. CDR3 DNA: TGTGCCATCAGTGGACAGGAACTAGATGGCACTGAAGCTTTCTTT.

The rearrangement uses TRBV25-1 and TRBJ1-2; tentatively, D is TRBD1 (5 bases). Trimming stripped 6 bases from V and 2 bases from J, with 31 bases between. The germline V gene has CDR1 MGHDK and CDR2 SYGVNS. The CDR3 length is 20 residues. As DNA, the CDR3 is TGTGCCAGCAGCGGAAAAGCCTCCCGGGGACCCAATAAGGAGAACTATGGCTACACCTTC. Protein: CASSGKASRGPNKENYGYTF.

Turning to this clonotype: This may be a read error, as it is one base from a much larger clone. This rearrangement joins TRBV4-2 to TRBJ2-7, with D possibly TRBD2 on 6 matching bases. Germline-derived CDR1 and CDR2 are LGHNA and YNFKEQ. Trimming removed 0 bases from V and 3 bases from J, with 12 bases in between. This CDR3 spans 15 amino acids. The CDR3 is CASSQDRGSHYEQYF. The CDR3 DNA follows: TGTGCCAGCAGCCAAGATCGGGGGTCCCACTACGAGCAGTACTTC.

The chain links TRBV20-1 to TRBJ2-4; tentatively, D is TRBD1 (6 bases). The DNA matches TRBJ2-7 better at its end, which makes the J call doubtful. Germline lookup yields CDR1 DFQATT and CDR2 SNEGSKA (reference sequence). This CDR3 region has 14 residues. The CDR3 here is CSARSSGQAYEQYF. As DNA, the CDR3 is TGCAGTGCTAGATCCTCGGGACAAGCCTACGAGCAGTACTTC.

The chain links TRBV4-3 to TRBJ2-3, with a weak D call TRBD2 (6 bases). This CDR3 has 16 amino acids. The V end was cut by 2 bases, the J end by 0 bases, with 12 bases between. The V gene's germline CDR1 is LGHNA and CDR2 YSLEER. The DNA for the CDR3 is TGCGCCAGCAGCCAATCAGCCGGGACTAGCACAGATACGCAGTATTTT. Translation gives CASSQSAGTSTDTQYF.

The chain carries TRBV20-1 and TRBJ2-1; TRBD2 aligns across 11 bases. Germline assignment: CDR1 DFQATT and CDR2 SNEGSKA (reference sequence). The CDR3 spans 16 residues. Germline trimming cut 0 bases from V and 2 bases from J; bases unmatched to any gene: 3. CDR3 bases: TGCAGTGCTAGAGAGCCGGGACTAGCGGCCTACAATGAGCAGTTCTTC. This translates into CSAREPGLAAYNEQFF.

The V call is TRBV3-1, the J call TRBJ1-6; maybe TRBD1 (5 bases). Germline assignment: CDR1 LGHDT and CDR2 YNNKEL (reference sequence). Trimming left V 4 bases short and J 10 bases short, with 14 bases between. The CDR3 loop spans 14 amino acids. The CDR3 sequence is CASSRGRGKSPLHF. The CDR3 nucleotides are TGTGCCAGCAGCCGGGGCCGGGGGAAATCACCCCTCCACTTT.

This sequence joins TRBV29-1 and TRBJ2-7; no clear D gene. The CDR3 totals 11 residues. The germline V gene encodes CDR1 SQVTM and CDR2 ANQGSEA. V lost 0 bases to trimming and J lost 6 bases, with 6 bases between them. CDR3 in amino acids: CSVEDYSEQYF. CDR3 bases: TGCAGCGTTGAAGACTACTCCGAGCAGTACTTC.

V is TRBV4-1 and J is TRBJ1-2, with 11 bases identical to TRBD1. Trimming cost V 4 bases and J 4 bases; bases outside gene matches: 8. There are 16 residues in the CDR3. The germline V gene encodes CDR1 MGHRA and CDR2 YSYEKL. The CDR3 loop reads CASSRYSGQGAYGYTF. The CDR3 nucleotides are TGCGCCAGCAGCCGATACTCCGGACAGGGGGCCTATGGCTACACCTTC.

The rearrangement links TRBV27 to TRBJ2-1; 9 positions agree with TRBD2. This CDR3 has 17 residues. V shed 3 bases, J shed 3 bases, and the junction held 9 bases outside the gene matches. CDR1 is MNHEY and CDR2 is SMNVEV in the germline V gene (reference sequence). The CDR3 DNA sequence: TGTGCCAGCAGTTTCACAGAAGCGGGAGGACTCTACAATGAGCAGTTCTTC. Translating gives CASSFTEAGGLYNEQFF.

The chain employs TRBV18 and TRBJ2-1; 13 nucleotides match TRBD2. Gene TRBJ2-7 matches the end of the DNA better, so the J call may be wrong. Per the germline V gene, CDR1 is KGHSH and CDR2 is LQKENI. The CDR3 consists of 14 residues. This CDR3 reads CASGLAGAYNEQYF. The CDR3 DNA sequence: TGTGCCAGCGGACTAGCGGGGGCCTACAATGAGCAGTACTTC.

The CDR3 is CSAGLGMHADTQYF. DNA for the CDR3: TGCAGTGCTGGACTAGGGATGCATGCAGATACGCAGTATTTT. This chain uses TRBV20-1 with TRBJ2-3; the match to TRBD2 covers 7 bases. The CDR3 contains 14 residues. V lost 5 bases and J lost 4; bases outside the gene matches: 9. CDR1 DFQATT and CDR2 SNEGSKA come from the germline V gene (reference sequence).

The chain recombines TRBV6-6 with TRBJ2-1; the D is unclear. V was pared by 6 bases and J by 6 bases, with 9 bases between. The germline gives CDR1 MNHNY, CDR2 SVGAGI (reference sequence). CDR3 length: 12 residues. This chain's CDR3 is CASRMGINEQFF. The CDR3 DNA reads TGTGCCAGCAGAATGGGTATCAATGAGCAGTTCTTC.

The chain carries TRBV20-1 and TRBJ2-7; 9 positions match TRBD1. Trimming at V came to 3 bases and at J to 4 bases, leaving 7 bases not matched to a gene. Per germline, CDR1 DFQATT and CDR2 SNEGSKA (reference sequence). This CDR3 spans 14 amino acids. CDR3 bases: TGCAGTGCTAGGGTGACAGGGGGTATTTACGAGCAGTACTTC. It translates to CSARVTGGIYEQYF.

This clonotype showed up just a few times. The chain recombines TRBV10-3 with TRBJ2-7; maybe TRBD2 (5 bases). The CDR3 runs 14 residues. Trimming took off 3 bases at V and 7 bases at J, with 16 bases between the two ends. CDR1 and CDR2 (germline): ENHRY, SYGVKD. The CDR3 DNA sequence: TGTGCCATCAGTGACGTGAGGGTTCCGAGAGAGCAGTACTTC. Its protein is CAISDVRVPREQYF.

Turning to this clonotype: A much larger clone is a single base away; this may be a read error. This sequence joins TRBV20-1 and TRBJ2-7; no firm D call. The V and J ends lost 1 base and 7 bases respectively, with 14 bases between them. This CDR3 has 13 amino acids. Germline loops: CDR1 DFQATT, CDR2 SNEGSKA (reference sequence). The CDR3 region is CSARVLEGNEQYF. CDR3 nucleotides: TGCAGTGCTAGAGTCCTAGAAGGGAATGAGCAGTACTTC.

This sequence joins TRBV7-2 and TRBJ2-7; 9 bases are shared with TRBD1. Germline V gene lookup returns CDR1 SGHTA and CDR2 FQGNSA. J gave up 2 bases and V 5 bases, and 13 bases lay outside the gene matches. The CDR3 contains 17 residues. This CDR3 reads CASSPLVGDRVPYEQYF. In DNA, the CDR3 is TGTGCCAGCAGCCCCCTGGTCGGGGACAGGGTACCCTACGAGCAGTACTTC.

This clonotype was picked up one time. This sequence joins TRBV27 and TRBJ2-2; D not resolved. CDR1 MNHEY and CDR2 SMNVEV come from the germline V gene (reference sequence). V was pared by 4 bases and J by 7 bases, with 10 bases between. The CDR3 consists of 13 residues. The CDR3 coding sequence is TGTGCCAGCAGTTATTTTCGTGTCGGGGAGCTGTTTTTT. Translating it yields CASSYFRVGELFF.

This chain links TRBV4-2 with TRBJ2-5; TRBD2 agrees at 11 bases. The CDR3 spans 16 residues. Germline assignment: CDR1 LGHNA and CDR2 YNFKEQ. J gave up 3 bases and V 4 bases, and 7 bases lay outside the gene matches. In DNA form, the CDR3 reads TGTGCCAGCAGCCTTACTGCGACTAGCGGGAAAGAGACCCAGTACTTC. This sequence encodes CASSLTATSGKETQYF.

This chain connects TRBV10-1 to TRBJ2-2; D tentatively fits TRBD1 or TRBD2 (5 bases each). Germline values: CDR1 WNHNN, CDR2 SYGVQD (reference sequence). The V gene lost 4 bases and the J gene lost 4 bases, with 7 bases spanning the gap. The CDR3 consists of 13 residues. The CDR3 bases are TGCGCCAGCAGTGCCGGGGCCACCGGGGAGCTGTTTTTT. The encoded protein is CASSAGATGELFF.

Remarks on this clonotype: At one of its ends the junction is not consistent with the germline gene, which may arise from a read error. The chain employs TRBV6-2 or TRBV6-3 and TRBJ2-1; possible D gene TRBD2, 5 bases. This CDR3 spans 12 amino acids. The germline CDR1 and CDR2 sequences are MNHEY and SVGEGT. The chain's CDR3 is CANSYGGSGQFF. CDR3 DNA sequence: TGTGCCAACAGTTACGGAGGATCCGGGCAGTTCTTC.

The V and J genes are TRBV7-9 and TRBJ2-7; D may be TRBD2 (6 bases). The CDR3 contains 14 residues. Germline V gives CDR1 SEHNR, CDR2 FQNEAQ (reference sequence). V lost 5 bases, J lost 6 bases, and 17 bases lay in between. In nucleotides, the CDR3 is TGTGCCAGCAGCGGACTCCGCTTGGGGGGCGAGCAGTACTTC. As protein: CASSGLRLGGEQYF.

The chain has TRBV12-3 or TRBV12-4 and TRBJ2-3; perhaps TRBD2 as D (6 bases). This CDR3 has 16 amino acids. Trimming took off 6 bases at V and 6 bases at J, with 22 bases between the two ends. CDR3: CASRYSAGGVTDTQYF. As DNA, the CDR3 is TGTGCCAGCAGATATTCGGCCGGAGGGGTGACGGATACGCAGTATTTT.

The rearrangement links TRBV28 to TRBJ2-6; no firm D call. Germline-derived CDR1 and CDR2 are MDHEN and SYDVKM. This CDR3 is 20 amino acids long. Trimming left V 1 base short and J 0 bases short, with 19 bases between. Written as DNA, the CDR3 is TGTGCCAGCAGTTTATTTTTCTCGACGAACCTTTTCTCTGGGGCCAACGTCCTGACTTTC. It specifies CASSLFFSTNLFSGANVLTF.

The chain is built from TRBV12-3 or TRBV12-4 and TRBJ1-2; D remains ambiguous. The CDR3 contains 15 residues. The V and J ends lost 5 bases and 2 bases respectively, with 15 bases between them. CDR3 in DNA: TGTGCCAGCAGTCTTAGGGAATGGGGAAACTATGGCTACACCTTC. This encodes CASSLREWGNYGYTF.

This clonotype was seen only a few times. This chain connects TRBV20-1 to TRBJ2-3, with 7 bases lining up with TRBD2. V was clipped by 0 bases and J by 4 bases; unmatched bases: 7. Looked up from germline, CDR1 is DFQATT and CDR2 is SNEGSKA (reference sequence). This CDR3 is built from 15 residues. The CDR3 region has the DNA TGCAGTGCTAGAGATATAGGGGAGGGCGCAGATACGCAGTATTTT. Translating it yields CSARDIGEGADTQYF.

The chain employs TRBV5-1 and TRBJ2-1; D is undetermined. The CDR3 has 13 residues. The germline V gene has CDR1 SGHRS and CDR2 YFSETQ. V gave up 4 bases and J gave up 7 bases, with 12 bases separating them. This CDR3 is CASSPYMENEQFF. The CDR3 region has the DNA TGCGCCAGCAGCCCTTACATGGAAAATGAGCAGTTCTTC.

This clonotype was seen only a few times. J is TRBJ2-3 and V is TRBV12-3 or TRBV12-4; TRBD1 matches at 7 bases. CDR3 length: 16 residues. V shed 5 bases, J shed 5 bases, and the junction held 13 bases outside the gene matches. The CDR3 here is CASSPRRDRLRDTQYF. The CDR3 DNA reads as TGTGCCAGCAGTCCCAGACGGGACAGACTTAGAGATACGCAGTATTTT.